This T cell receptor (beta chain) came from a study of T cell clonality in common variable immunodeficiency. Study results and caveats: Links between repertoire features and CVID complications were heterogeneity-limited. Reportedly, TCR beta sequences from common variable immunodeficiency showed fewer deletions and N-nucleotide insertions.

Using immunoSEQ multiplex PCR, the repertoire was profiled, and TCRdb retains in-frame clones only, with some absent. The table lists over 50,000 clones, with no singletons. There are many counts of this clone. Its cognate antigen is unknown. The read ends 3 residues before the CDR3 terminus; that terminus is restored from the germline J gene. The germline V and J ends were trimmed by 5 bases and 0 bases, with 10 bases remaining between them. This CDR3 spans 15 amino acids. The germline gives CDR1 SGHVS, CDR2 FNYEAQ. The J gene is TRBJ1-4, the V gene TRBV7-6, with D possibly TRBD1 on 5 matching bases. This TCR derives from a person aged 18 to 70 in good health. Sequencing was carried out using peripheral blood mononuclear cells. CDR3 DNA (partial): TGTGCCAGCAGCCCGAGACAGTCAACTAATGAAAAA. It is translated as CASSPRQSTNEK. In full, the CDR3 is CASSPRQSTNEKLFF. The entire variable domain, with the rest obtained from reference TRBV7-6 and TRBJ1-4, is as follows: GAGVSQSPRYKVTKRGQDVALRCDPISGHVSLYWYRQALGQGPEFLTYFNYEAQQDKSGLPNDRFSAERPEGSISTLTIQRTEQRDSAMYRCASSPRQSTNEKLFFGSGTQLSVL.